Sequencing of this T cell receptor beta chain was carried out in a study of metastatic and nonmetastatic thyroid tumors. TCRdb recomputed clones from the PCR reads via MiXCR. The table includes 25,000 to 35,000 clones, 25% to 30% detected once. Trimming stripped 6 bases from V and 5 bases from J, with 11 bases between. This CDR3 spans 13 amino acids. The germline V gene has CDR1 LNHDA and CDR2 SQIVND (reference sequence). At least ten counts were recorded for this clone. Patients were all untreated before their thyroid surgery. The TCR originated in a female donor with papillary thyroid cancer or a benign thyroid nodule (not recorded which). Some clones in this sample may be carry-over from other donors' samples. The chain carries TRBV19 and TRBJ1-3, with D hard to call. The sample comprised blood. The CDR3 here is CASRNSSRNTIYF. The CDR3 DNA reads as TGTGCCAGTAGAAACAGTAGTAGAAACACCATATATTTT.